This T cell receptor (beta chain) was sequenced for a study of T cells after yellow fever vaccination. Across the study: SMART-Seq v4 Ultra Low Input prepared the low-cell-number fractions. Notes on the study in general: Contaminants from the bulk population, in the form of abundant clonotypes, could be found in FACS-sorted repertoires.

The CDR3 is made up of 15 amino acids. Germline CDR1 and CDR2: SEHNR and FQNEAQ (reference sequence). Trimming stripped 3 bases from V and 5 bases from J, with 16 bases between. TCRdb itself ran the 5' RACE reads through MiXCR, one entry per CDR3 protein. The sample lists some 500,000 distinct CDR3 sequences, approximately 12% occurring once. On this clonotype: Antigen specificity is unknown.

The receptor comes from a man aged 30 to 45 who received the YFV17D yellow fever vaccine. Source: PBMCs, taken on the day of the yellow fever booster vaccination. The chain joins TRBV7-9 to TRBJ2-5, with D tentatively TRBD2 (6 bases). The CDR3 DNA sequence: TGTGCCAGCAGCTTTTTATCGGGAGACCGGGAGACCCAGTACTTC. It is translated as CASSFLSGDRETQYF.